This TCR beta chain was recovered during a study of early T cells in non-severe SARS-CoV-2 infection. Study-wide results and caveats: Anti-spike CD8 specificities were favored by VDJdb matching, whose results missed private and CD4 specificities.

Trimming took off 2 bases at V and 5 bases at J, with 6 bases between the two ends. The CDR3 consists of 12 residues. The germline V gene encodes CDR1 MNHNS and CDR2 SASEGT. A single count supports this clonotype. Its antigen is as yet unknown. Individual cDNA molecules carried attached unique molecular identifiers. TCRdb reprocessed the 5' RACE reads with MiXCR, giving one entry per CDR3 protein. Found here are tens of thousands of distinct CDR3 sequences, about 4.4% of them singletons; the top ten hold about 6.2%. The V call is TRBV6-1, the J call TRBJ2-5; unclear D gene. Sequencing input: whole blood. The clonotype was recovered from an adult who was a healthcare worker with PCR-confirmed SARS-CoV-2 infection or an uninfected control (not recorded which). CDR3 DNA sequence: TGTGCCAGCAGTGAATTAAGGGAGACCCAGTACTTC. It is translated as CASSELRETQYF.